One T cell receptor beta chain is described in this entry. What it binds is not known. This sample was included in a study of T cell clones after liver transplantation. As for the study in general: Pre-transplant mixed lymphocyte reactions yielded third-party-reactive TCRbeta sequences as comparators for graft-donor-reactive sequences. Standard immunosuppression, with no induction, continued until 12-24 months after transplant. Whole-study findings and limits: A larger donor-reactive than third-party decline suggested partial antigen-specific deletion. Small, mixed patient groups and varying post-transplant times limit these conclusions.

Trimming removed 5 bases from V and 4 bases from J, with 17 bases in between. CDR1 is SEHNR, CDR2 FQNEAQ, per germline (reference sequence). This CDR3 region has 16 residues. This table comes from immunoSEQ multiplex PCR, and its TCRdb copy is limited to in-frame clones, with some not included. Here the sample spans around 9,700 clones, around 73% being singletons. The chain employs TRBV7-9 and TRBJ2-2; either TRBD1 or TRBD2 may supply D (6 bases each). This TCR came from a human patient who received a liver transplant. A subset of T cells may come from the graft donor. This specimen consisted of CD8+ T cells from blood, obtained at the 22-month timepoint. CDR3: CASSSITGRTTGELFF. As DNA, the CDR3 is TGTGCCAGCAGCAGTATAACAGGGAGGACCACCGGGGAGCTGTTTTTT.